This T cell receptor (beta chain) is drawn from a study of T cell repertoires in cytomegalovirus infection. Study-wide results and caveats: Cumulative public TCR beta family frequency identified carriers of CMV plus the relevant HLA. Dominating the ex vivo response were HLA-C-restricted CMV-specific TCR beta clonotypes.

Remarks on this clonotype: Its specificity is not known. One junction end does not reproduce the germline sequence, and a read error may be involved.

TCRdb itself ran the reads through MiXCR, one entry per CDR3 protein. The sample lists 450,000 to 600,000 distinct CDR3 sequences, more than 30% seen once, with roughly 15% in the top ten. The CDR3 is made up of 14 amino acids. The germline gives CDR1 SGHVS, CDR2 FNYEAQ. This material consisted of cultured PBMCs, taken from culture after CMV antigen stimulation. The sequence was collected from a human donor in good health (CMV status not recorded). Some clones in this sample may be carry-over from other donors' samples. The chain has TRBV7-6 and TRBJ2-2; no clear D. The CDR3 loop reads CASSITPDTGELFF. CDR3 DNA: TGTGCTAGCAGCATCACGCCTGACACCGGGGAGCTGTTTTTT.